The 13 T cell receptor beta chains listed next were all sequenced from one sample in a study of shared clonotypes between healthy human individuals. Repertoires were generated with immunoSEQ multiplex PCR, while TCRdb's copy carries only in-frame clones and drops some. The sample contains around 330,000 clones, under 80% of which appear only once. Input material: memory CD4+ T cells sorted from blood. This sample's subset: CD45RA-negative fraction. All receptors derive from a man aged 30 to 39 in good health.

V gene TRBV10-3 combines with J gene TRBJ1-1; TRBD1 might be the D (6 bases). Between the trimmed V and J ends, which lost 6 bases and 0 bases, there was a span of 11 bases. This CDR3 has 14 amino acids. Germline lookup yields CDR1 ENHRY and CDR2 SYGVKD. The CDR3 is CAIRDRHMNTEAFF. The CDR3, as DNA: TGTGCCATCAGGGACAGACACATGAACACTGAAGCTTTCTTT.

V and J are TRBV19 and TRBJ2-6; D call uncertain. The CDR3 is 15 amino acids. Trimming took off 10 bases at V and 0 bases at J, with 13 bases between the two ends. Per germline, CDR1 LNHDA and CDR2 SQIVND (reference sequence). The DNA of the CDR3 is TGTGCCACATCCCGTAAGAGCTCTGGGGCCAACGTCCTGACTTTC. It codes for CATSRKSSGANVLTF.

The rearrangement links TRBV7-2 to TRBJ2-7, with D hard to call. V was shortened by 6 bases and J by 9 bases, with 24 bases between the two germline ends. CDR3 length: 15 residues. Germline CDR1 and CDR2: SGHTA and FQGNSA. The DNA of the CDR3 is TGTGCCAGCAGGCCCGGAGCAGCTGTTGCCTATGTGCAGTACTTC. Translating gives CASRPGAAVAYVQYF.

The V gene is TRBV30, the J gene TRBJ1-5; no reliable D call. Germline CDR1 GTSNPN, CDR2 SVGIG (reference sequence). Trimming took 2 bases from V and 0 from J, leaving 2 bases between them. This CDR3 is built from 12 residues. The CDR3 reads CAWSSSNQPQHF. The CDR3 region has the DNA TGTGCCTGGAGTTCTAGCAATCAGCCCCAGCATTTT.

A single count supports this clone. The chain links TRBV6-6 to TRBJ1-5; D not resolved. The V and J ends lost 4 bases and 9 bases respectively, with 10 bases between them. Looked up from germline, CDR1 is MNHNY and CDR2 is SVGAGI (reference sequence). The CDR3 consists of 12 residues. CDR3 protein: CASSWPVGPQHF. CDR3 sequence (DNA): TGTGCCAGCAGTTGGCCCGTGGGGCCCCAGCATTTT.

V and J are TRBV2 and TRBJ1-4, with unresolved D. This CDR3 spans 13 amino acids. Trimming left V 2 bases short and J 5 bases short, with 6 bases between. CDR1 and CDR2 (germline): SNHLY, FYNNEI. The CDR3 nucleotides are TGTGCCAGCAGTGAAAATAGGAATGAAAAACTGTTTTTT. Translating gives CASSENRNEKLFF. Based on the CDR3 plus reference TRBV2 and TRBJ1-4, the full variable domain is EPEVTQTPSHQVTQMGQEVILRCVPISNHLYFYWYRQILGQKVEFLVSFYNNEISEKSEIFDDQFSVERPDGSNFTLKIRSTKLEDSAMYFCASSENRNEKLFFGSGTQLSVL.

This rearrangement joins TRBV20-1 to TRBJ2-7; a possible D gene is TRBD1 (6 bases). The ends were cut back, 8 bases at V and 2 bases at J, with 10 bases in the middle. Germline CDR1 is DFQATT and CDR2 is SNEGSKA (reference sequence). The CDR3 is made up of 11 amino acids. CDR3 loop: CSHGQTYEQYF. In nucleotides, the CDR3 is TGCAGTCACGGACAGACCTACGAGCAGTACTTC.

This clone was picked up one time. For the CDR3, the DNA is TGTGCCAGCAGTGAGTGGACAGGGGAGGATGAAAAACTGTTTTTT. This encodes CASSEWTGEDEKLFF. V gene TRBV6-1 combines with J gene TRBJ1-4; the match to TRBD1 covers 9 bases. V lost 3 bases, J lost 6 bases, and 5 bases stayed unmatched. In germline, CDR1 is MNHNS, CDR2 SASEGT. This CDR3 is 15 amino acids long.

The chain employs TRBV2 and TRBJ2-3; perhaps D is TRBD1 or TRBD2 (5 bases each). Germline V CDR1 and CDR2: SNHLY, FYNNEI. The CDR3 runs 14 residues. Trimming shortened V by 4 bases and J by 2 bases, and 10 bases separated the two germline ends. The CDR3 protein is CASSAWDATDTQYF. CDR3 nucleotides: TGTGCCAGCAGTGCCTGGGACGCCACAGATACGCAGTATTTT.

Written as DNA, the CDR3 is TGTGCCAGCATCCCGGGACAGGGGATGGATACGCAGTATTTT. Its translation: CASIPGQGMDTQYF. This chain links TRBV2 with TRBJ2-3; 10 positions agree with TRBD1. There are 14 residues in the CDR3. CDR1 and CDR2 (germline): SNHLY, FYNNEI. The junction had 7 bases not matched to a gene; V was cut back by 7 bases and J by 6 bases.

This clone was detected only a few times. The chain couples TRBV5-4 to TRBJ2-7; 8 bases line up with TRBD1. The germline V gene has CDR1 SGHNT and CDR2 YYREEE (reference sequence). This CDR3 is 15 amino acids long. Trimming cost V 4 bases and J 0 bases; bases outside gene matches: 6. CDR3 sequence: CASSPGTGPSYEQYF. The CDR3 DNA reads TGTGCCAGCAGCCCCGGGACAGGTCCCTCCTACGAGCAGTACTTC. Drawing the rest from reference TRBV5-4 and TRBJ2-7, the complete variable domain is ETGVTQSPTHLIKTRGQQVTLRCSSQSGHNTVSWYQQALGQGPQFIFQYYREEENGRGNFPPRFSGLQFPNYSSELNVNALELDDSALYLCASSPGTGPSYEQYFGPGTRLTVT.

The chain has TRBV18 and TRBJ1-1; D is perhaps TRBD1 (5 bases). This CDR3 has 13 residues. Germline assignment: CDR1 KGHSH and CDR2 LQKENI. Trimming shortened V by 4 bases and J by 6 bases, and 12 bases separated the two germline ends. The CDR3 DNA sequence: TGTGCCAGCTCACAGACAGCAGACCCTGAAGCTTTCTTT. Protein product: CASSQTADPEAFF.

The sample holds a few counts of this clone. The gene calls are TRBV4-3 and TRBJ1-2, with D possibly TRBD1 on 6 matching bases. Trimming shortened V by 2 bases and J by 2 bases, and 6 bases separated the two germline ends. CDR3 length equals 13 residues. The V gene's germline CDR1 is LGHNA and CDR2 YSLEER. CDR3 DNA sequence: TGCGCCAGCAGCCAACAGGGGAACTATGGCTACACCTTC. Translation gives CASSQQGNYGYTF.